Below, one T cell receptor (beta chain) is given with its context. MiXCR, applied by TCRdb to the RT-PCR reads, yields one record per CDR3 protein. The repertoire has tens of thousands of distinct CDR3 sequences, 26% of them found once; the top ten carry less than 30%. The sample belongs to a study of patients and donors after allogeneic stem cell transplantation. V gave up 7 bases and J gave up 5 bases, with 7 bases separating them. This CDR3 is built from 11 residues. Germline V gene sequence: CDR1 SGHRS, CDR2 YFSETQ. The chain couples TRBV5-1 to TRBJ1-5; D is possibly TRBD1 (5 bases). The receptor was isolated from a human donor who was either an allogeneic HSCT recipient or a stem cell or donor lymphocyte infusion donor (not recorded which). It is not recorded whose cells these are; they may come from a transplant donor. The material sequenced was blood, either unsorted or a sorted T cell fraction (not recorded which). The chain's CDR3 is CASGRDQPQHF. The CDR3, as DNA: TGCGCCAGCGGCAGGGATCAGCCCCAGCATTTT.